These 18 T cell receptor beta chains were sequenced from one sample in a study of blood T cell repertoires in COVID-19. Assay used: immunoSEQ multiplex PCR; TCRdb lists only in-frame clones, some missing. Of tens of thousands of clones in the sample, around nine tenths were seen once. The source material was peripheral blood. The receptor set was obtained from a man in his 70s with active or convalescent COVID-19.

The chain employs TRBV7-3 and TRBJ2-3, with D unclear. The germline V gene has CDR1 SGHTA and CDR2 FQGTGA. The ends were cut back, 3 bases at V and 0 bases at J, with 4 bases in the middle. The CDR3 has 13 residues. The CDR3, as DNA: TGTGCCAGCAGCTTCCTCAGCACAGATACGCAGTATTTT. This encodes CASSFLSTDTQYF.

The chain joins TRBV19 to TRBJ1-2; possible D gene TRBD1, 5 bases. The germline gives CDR1 LNHDA, CDR2 SQIVND (reference sequence). This CDR3 comprises 12 residues. The germline V and J ends were trimmed by 11 bases and 4 bases, with 14 bases remaining between them. The CDR3 is CAVGEASYGYTF. The CDR3 region has the DNA TGTGCCGTAGGGGAAGCTAGCTATGGCTACACCTTC. Based on the CDR3 plus reference TRBV19 and TRBJ1-2, the full variable domain is DGGITQSPKYLFRKEGQNVTLSCEQNLNHDAMYWYRQDPGQGLRLIYYSQIVNDFQKGDIAEGYSVSREKKESFPLTVTSAQKNPTAFYLCAVGEASYGYTFGSGTRLTVV.

This chain uses TRBV3-1 (or the pseudogene TRBV3-2) with TRBJ1-2, with D possibly being TRBD1 (5 bases). CDR3 length: 14 residues. Trimming took 4 bases from V and 8 from J, leaving 17 bases between them. Looked up from germline, CDR1 is LGHDT and CDR2 is YNNKEL (reference sequence). In DNA form, the CDR3 reads TGTGCCAGCAGCCTCGGGCAGGGCCCCCGCGGCTACACCTTC. Translating it yields CASSLGQGPRGYTF.

This chain connects TRBV29-1 to TRBJ2-3; a possible D gene is TRBD2 (5 bases). The CDR3 consists of 13 residues. With 6 bases removed from V and 1 base from J, the gap between germline ends came to 11 bases. Germline CDR1 SQVTM, CDR2 ANQGSEA. CDR3 nucleotide sequence: TGCAGCGTACGCAGGACTGGCACAGATACGCAGTATTTT. Its protein product is CSVRRTGTDTQYF.

The V gene is TRBV5-5, the J gene TRBJ1-5, with unresolved D. The CDR3 is 14 amino acids. Per germline, CDR1 SGHKS and CDR2 YYEKEE (reference sequence). V was pared by 3 bases and J by 3 bases, with 10 bases between. The CDR3 is CASSSSGSNQPQHF. The DNA of the CDR3 is TGTGCCAGCAGCTCTTCCGGGTCCAATCAGCCCCAGCATTTT.

This clone has a handful of counts. V and J are TRBV30 and TRBJ2-7; tentatively, D is TRBD1 (5 bases). Per germline, CDR1 GTSNPN and CDR2 SVGIG (reference sequence). Trimming took 1 base from V and 2 from J, leaving 6 bases between them. The CDR3 is made up of 12 amino acids. This CDR3 reads CAWSDRTYEQYF. Written as DNA, the CDR3 is TGTGCCTGGAGTGACAGGACCTACGAGCAGTACTTC.

The V and J genes are TRBV24-1 and TRBJ2-3; a possible D gene is TRBD2 (5 bases). This CDR3 contains 16 residues. The germline V and J ends were trimmed by 0 bases and 2 bases, with 11 bases remaining between them. CDR1 and CDR2 from the germline V gene are KGHDR and SFDVKD. In DNA form, the CDR3 reads TGTGCCACCAGTGATTTGTCTGGCGGGTACACAGATACGCAGTATTTT. Translation gives CATSDLSGGYTDTQYF.

The rearrangement joins TRBV7-3 to TRBJ2-5; TRBD1 aligns across 7 bases. V lost 5 bases, J lost 2 bases, and 5 bases stayed unmatched. The CDR3 length is 14 residues. Germline V lookup: CDR1 SGHTA, CDR2 FQGTGA. CDR3 DNA sequence: TGTGCCAGCAGCCCAACGGGACAGCAAGAGACCCAGTACTTC. The encoded protein is CASSPTGQQETQYF.

V is TRBV5-6 and J is TRBJ1-5; 7 positions match TRBD1. J was trimmed by 1 base and V by 2 bases; bases with no gene match: 6. Germline V gene sequence: CDR1 SGHDT, CDR2 YYEEEE. There are 16 residues in the CDR3. CDR3 coding DNA: TGTGCCAGCAGCTTTTGGACAGGTGCCAGCAATCAGCCCCAGCATTTT. This codes for CASSFWTGASNQPQHF.

This chain uses TRBV24-1 with TRBJ1-1; D is unresolved. The CDR3 extends over 11 amino acids. V was pared by 11 bases and J by 5 bases, with 11 bases between. In germline, CDR1 is KGHDR, CDR2 SFDVKD. CDR3 amino acids: CANLTGTEAFF. CDR3 DNA: TGTGCCAACTTAACGGGGACTGAAGCTTTCTTT.

The chain carries TRBV24-1 and TRBJ1-5, with 7 bases matching TRBD1. The CDR3 extends over 13 amino acids. Germline CDR1 KGHDR, CDR2 SFDVKD. V shed 4 bases, J shed 9 bases, and the junction held 5 bases outside the gene matches. The CDR3 region has the DNA TGTGCCACCAGTGACGGACAGGCCCGGCCCCAGCATTTT. It encodes CATSDGQARPQHF.

The CDR3 bases are TGTGCCAGCAGGGGGGGGAATTGGAACACTGAAGCTTTCTTT. Amino acids: CASRGGNWNTEAFF. V gene TRBV28 combines with J gene TRBJ1-1, with D tentatively TRBD1 (5 bases). Trimming took off 6 bases at V and 1 base at J, with 12 bases between the two ends. The CDR3 covers 14 residues. Germline V gene lookup returns CDR1 MDHEN and CDR2 SYDVKM.

The V and J genes are TRBV19 and TRBJ2-6, with 7 bases aligning to TRBD2. The CDR3 spans 17 residues. In germline, CDR1 is LNHDA, CDR2 SQIVND (reference sequence). The J segment lost 2 bases and the V segment lost 6 bases, leaving 10 bases of the junction unmatched. This CDR3 is CASRMAGGGAGANVLTF. The CDR3 bases are TGTGCCAGTAGAATGGCTGGGGGAGGGGCTGGGGCCAACGTCCTGACTTTC. Full variable domain (outside the CDR3, taken from reference TRBV19 and TRBJ2-6): DGGITQSPKYLFRKEGQNVTLSCEQNLNHDAMYWYRQDPGQGLRLIYYSQIVNDFQKGDIAEGYSVSREKKESFPLTVTSAQKNPTAFYLCASRMAGGGAGANVLTFGAGSRLTVL.

The rearrangement uses TRBV6-5 and TRBJ1-2; D not resolved. The CDR3 is 15 amino acids. The V gene's germline CDR1 is MNHEY and CDR2 SVGAGI. Trimming pared 6 bases from V and 4 bases from J, leaving 18 bases between. CDR3 sequence: CASSRQVGEPYGYTF. CDR3 bases: TGTGCCAGCAGCCGACAAGTCGGGGAGCCCTATGGCTACACCTTC.

The chain recombines TRBV18 with TRBJ2-7, with 7 bases fitting TRBD1. The CDR3 contains 16 residues. Germline V lookup: CDR1 KGHSH, CDR2 LQKENI. The J segment lost 3 bases and the V segment lost 0 bases, leaving 8 bases of the junction unmatched. The CDR3 sequence is CASSPPRQGVVYEQYF. CDR3 DNA sequence: TGTGCCAGCTCACCACCAAGACAGGGAGTAGTCTACGAGCAGTACTTC.

The gene calls are TRBV5-5 and TRBJ1-1; D not resolved. The V and J ends lost 6 bases and 0 bases respectively, with 15 bases between them. Germline loops: CDR1 SGHKS, CDR2 YYEKEE (reference sequence). The CDR3 totals 15 residues. In DNA, the CDR3 is TGTGCCAGCACCCAGGAAGGGAGGTTGAACACTGAAGCTTTCTTT. This translates into CASTQEGRLNTEAFF. The full variable domain, in which reference TRBV5-5 and TRBJ1-1 provide the parts outside the CDR3, is DAGVTQSPTHLIKTRGQQVTLRCSPISGHKSVSWYQQVLGQGPQFIFQYYEKEERGRGNFPDRFSARQFPNYSSELNVNALLLGDSALYLCASTQEGRLNTEAFFGQGTRLTVV.

This clone was seen a single time. This rearrangement joins TRBV19 to TRBJ1-5; D is perhaps TRBD1 (5 bases). Germline CDR1 LNHDA, CDR2 SQIVND (reference sequence). The CDR3 is made up of 15 amino acids. Trimming took 6 bases from V and 3 from J, leaving 15 bases between them. Here the CDR3 reads CASRDLQGNNQPQHF. CDR3 in DNA: TGTGCCAGTAGGGACCTTCAGGGAAACAATCAGCCCCAGCATTTT.

V and J are TRBV5-1 and TRBJ2-7, with D perhaps matching TRBD1 (7 bases). The germline V and J ends were trimmed by 2 bases and 0 bases, with 15 bases remaining between them. Germline V gives CDR1 SGHRS, CDR2 YFSETQ. The CDR3 is 16 residues long. CDR3 in amino acids: CASSLGRTGGSYEQYF. The DNA for the CDR3 is TGCGCCAGCAGCTTAGGGAGGACAGGAGGCTCCTACGAGCAGTACTTC.